Below, 21 T cell receptor beta chains from the same sample are listed, as sequenced in a study of blood T cell repertoires in COVID-19. Repertoires were generated with immunoSEQ multiplex PCR, while TCRdb's copy carries only in-frame clones and drops some. The table lists about 250,000 clones, approximately 85% of them singletons. The sequenced sample was PBMCs or T cells enriched from blood (not recorded which). Source of these receptors: a woman aged 50 to 65 with acute COVID-19.

About this clone: The sample carries other DNA sequences with the same CDR3. The J gene is TRBJ1-2, the V gene TRBV6-5; TRBD1 agrees at 8 bases. V shed 6 bases, J shed 0 bases, and the junction held 6 bases outside the gene matches. Per the germline V gene, CDR1 is MNHEY and CDR2 is SVGAGI. This CDR3 comprises 15 residues. The CDR3 is CASRDRAGANYGYTF. The CDR3 nucleotides read TGTGCCAGCAGGGACAGGGCAGGGGCTAACTATGGCTACACCTTC.

This clone appeared a few times. The J gene is TRBJ2-5, the V gene TRBV18; the match to TRBD2 covers 10 bases. The CDR3 contains 15 residues. The V segment lost 5 bases and the J segment 5 bases; nucleotides outside the gene matches: 8. Germline V gives CDR1 KGHSH, CDR2 LQKENI. CDR3 coding DNA: TGTGCCAGCTCAGAAATAGCGGGGGGCCTCGAGACCCAGTACTTC. Protein: CASSEIAGGLETQYF.

The chain is built from TRBV4-1 and TRBJ2-2; TRBD2 aligns across 13 bases. Germline V CDR1 and CDR2: MGHRA, YSYEKL. The CDR3 is 19 amino acids. V was clipped by 1 base and J by 3 bases; unmatched bases: 8. Here the CDR3 DNA reads TGCGCCAGCAGCCAAGGGCAACTAGCGGGGGGGCCTTACACCGGGGAGCTGTTTTTT. As protein: CASSQGQLAGGPYTGELFF.

The V call is TRBV7-9, the J call TRBJ2-1; possibly TRBD2 for D (5 bases). The CDR3 spans 12 residues. CDR1 is SEHNR and CDR2 is FQNEAQ in the germline V gene (reference sequence). Trimming took 0 bases from V and 13 from J, leaving 10 bases between them. The DNA of the CDR3 is TGTGCCAGCAGCTTAGCAGCCGAGGGACAGTTCTTC. Translating gives CASSLAAEGQFF.

The chain carries TRBV18 and TRBJ1-2; no clear D gene. This CDR3 contains 12 residues. Trimming took off 0 bases at V and 7 bases at J, with 6 bases between the two ends. Germline CDR1 KGHSH, CDR2 LQKENI. Here the CDR3 DNA reads TGTGCCAGCTCACCACCCTCCGGTGGCTACACCTTC. The encoded protein is CASSPPSGGYTF.

The chain uses TRBV12-5 and TRBJ1-6; weak D call: TRBD1 (6 bases). The CDR3 sequence is 15 residues long. Trimming left V 4 bases short and J 3 bases short, with 10 bases between. In germline, CDR1 is LGHNT, CDR2 FRNRAP. Written as DNA, the CDR3 is TGTGCTAGTGGTTCGGACAGTTACTATAATTCACCCCTCCACTTT. Translated: CASGSDSYYNSPLHF.

J is TRBJ1-1 and V is TRBV12-3 or TRBV12-4; a weak D match, TRBD1 (6 bases). Trimming removed 5 bases at V and 9 bases at J, with 13 bases between. The CDR3 is 12 amino acids. CDR3 residues: CASSGTPGKAFF. CDR3 bases: TGTGCCAGCAGTGGGACACCGGGGAAAGCTTTCTTT.

The chain couples TRBV19 to TRBJ1-2; D is uncertain. The germline V and J ends were trimmed by 1 base and 1 base, with 4 bases remaining between them. This CDR3 region has 13 residues. Looked up from germline, CDR1 is LNHDA and CDR2 is SQIVND (reference sequence). CDR3 loop: CASSIVVNYGYTF. DNA for the CDR3: TGTGCCAGTAGTATAGTAGTTAACTATGGCTACACCTTC.

The rearrangement joins TRBV18 to TRBJ1-5; a weak D match, TRBD1 (6 bases). Germline values: CDR1 KGHSH, CDR2 LQKENI. The CDR3 has 14 residues. V was cut by 1 base and J by 2 bases, with 6 bases left in between. The CDR3 DNA follows: TGTGCCAGCTCACCACAGGGGGGCAATCAGCCCCAGCATTTT. This codes for CASSPQGGNQPQHF.

The count of this clone is one. This rearrangement joins TRBV4-3 to TRBJ1-2; maybe TRBD1 (5 bases). V dropped 1 base and J dropped 1 base, with 10 bases sitting between them. The CDR3 loop spans 15 amino acids. Germline V gene sequence: CDR1 LGHNA, CDR2 YSLEER. CDR3 protein: CASSQALTDNYGYTF. The CDR3 coding sequence is TGCGCCAGCAGCCAAGCGTTGACAGATAACTATGGCTACACCTTC.

V usage is TRBV4-1 and J usage is TRBJ2-1; 11 bases are a match to TRBD2. V shed 4 bases, J shed 7 bases, and the junction held 6 bases outside the gene matches. The CDR3 runs to 15 residues. CDR1 MGHRA and CDR2 YSYEKL come from the germline V gene. Here the CDR3 reads CASSPRLAGWNEQFF. The CDR3 coding sequence is TGCGCCAGCAGCCCCAGACTAGCGGGGTGGAATGAGCAGTTCTTC.

The chain combines TRBV2 with TRBJ1-1; 7 nucleotides line up with TRBD1. CDR1 and CDR2 (germline): SNHLY, FYNNEI. After removal of 10 bases from V and 4 bases from J, the junction contained 6 bases not matched to a gene. The CDR3 is 12 amino acids. The CDR3: CATEQGTTEAFF. CDR3 nucleotides: TGTGCCACCGAACAGGGGACCACTGAAGCTTTCTTT.

This chain links TRBV28 with TRBJ1-2; D might be TRBD1 (5 bases). Germline V CDR1 and CDR2: MDHEN, SYDVKM. This CDR3 region has 14 residues. V was pared by 6 bases and J by 2 bases, with 13 bases between. In nucleotides, the CDR3 is TGTGCCAGCAGGCCACCCGGGGGGAACTATGGCTACACCTTC. The encoded protein is CASRPPGGNYGYTF.

The chain carries TRBV9 and TRBJ2-2, with D unclear. CDR1 SGDLS and CDR2 YYNGEE come from the germline V gene. Trimming removed 0 bases from V and 4 bases from J, with 10 bases in between. This CDR3 has 15 amino acids. CDR3 coding DNA: TGTGCCAGCAGCGTAGCCCCCCTAACCACCGGGGAGCTGTTTTTT. Residues: CASSVAPLTTGELFF.

In this sample, this clone turned up once. The chain has TRBV7-9 and TRBJ1-1; no definite D call. The CDR3 is made up of 14 amino acids. Germline values: CDR1 SEHNR, CDR2 FQNEAQ (reference sequence). Trimming left V 5 bases short and J 1 base short, with 11 bases between. CDR3 bases: TGTGCCAGCAGCCGCCAATTCGGGAACACTGAAGCTTTCTTT. This translates into CASSRQFGNTEAFF.

The chain joins TRBV6-2 or TRBV6-3 to TRBJ1-1, with TRBD1 matching 7 bases. This CDR3 spans 15 amino acids. V was clipped by 4 bases and J by 1 base; unmatched bases: 6. Germline V gives CDR1 MNHEY, CDR2 SVGEGT. The DNA for the CDR3 is TGTGCCAGCAGTTTGGGGCACAGGGGGAACACTGAAGCTTTCTTT. This gives the protein CASSLGHRGNTEAFF.

The chain uses TRBV5-1 and TRBJ2-1; the match to TRBD1 covers 8 bases. The length of the CDR3 is 16 residues. The germline CDR1 and CDR2 sequences are SGHRS and YFSETQ. The junction had 11 bases not matched to a gene; V was cut back by 4 bases and J by 5 bases. For the CDR3, the DNA is TGCGCCAGCAGCCGGACAGGGATTGGAGGTAACAATGAGCAGTTCTTC. Amino acids: CASSRTGIGGNNEQFF. The whole variable domain, remainder taken from reference TRBV5-1 and TRBJ2-1, is KAGVTQTPRYLIKTRGQQVTLSCSPISGHRSVSWYQQTPGQGLQFLFEYFSETQRNKGNFPGRFSGRQFSNSRSEMNVSTLELGDSALYLCASSRTGIGGNNEQFFGPGTRLTVL.

The V call is TRBV9, the J call TRBJ1-1; D is unclear. CDR1 SGDLS and CDR2 YYNGEE come from the germline V gene. The CDR3 runs 16 residues. Trimming took off 4 bases at V and 1 base at J, with 17 bases between the two ends. The CDR3 region is CASSPLSPVSNTEAFF. The CDR3 region has the DNA TGTGCCAGCAGCCCCCTTTCCCCGGTTTCGAACACTGAAGCTTTCTTT.

The chain recombines TRBV6-5 with TRBJ1-4; D is possibly TRBD1 (6 bases). Germline V lookup: CDR1 MNHEY, CDR2 SVGAGI. V lost 5 bases and J 1 base, leaving 11 bases between the germline ends. This CDR3 has 15 amino acids. CDR3 amino acids: CASSKMTGTNEKLFF. The DNA of the CDR3 is TGTGCCAGCAGTAAGATGACAGGAACTAATGAAAAACTGTTTTTT.

This clone appeared a single time. Other DNA sequences of this sample code for an identical CDR3. The chain combines TRBV3-1 (or the pseudogene TRBV3-2) with TRBJ1-2; D is uncertain. Between the trimmed V and J ends, which lost 1 base and 3 bases, there was a span of 3 bases. The V gene's germline CDR1 is LGHDT and CDR2 YNNKEL (reference sequence). The CDR3 has 12 residues. The CDR3 DNA reads as TGTGCCAGCAGCCAAGCCGACTATGGCTACACCTTC. Translated: CASSQADYGYTF.

The chain carries TRBV5-1 and TRBJ2-2, with 9 bases that match TRBD2. There are 16 residues in the CDR3. Unmatched junction bases numbered 2, after V lost 1 base and J lost 1 base. Germline CDR1 reads SGHRS; CDR2 reads YFSETQ. The CDR3 region is CASSLSGGLNTGELFF. CDR3 bases: TGCGCCAGCAGCTTGAGCGGGGGGCTGAACACCGGGGAGCTGTTTTTT.